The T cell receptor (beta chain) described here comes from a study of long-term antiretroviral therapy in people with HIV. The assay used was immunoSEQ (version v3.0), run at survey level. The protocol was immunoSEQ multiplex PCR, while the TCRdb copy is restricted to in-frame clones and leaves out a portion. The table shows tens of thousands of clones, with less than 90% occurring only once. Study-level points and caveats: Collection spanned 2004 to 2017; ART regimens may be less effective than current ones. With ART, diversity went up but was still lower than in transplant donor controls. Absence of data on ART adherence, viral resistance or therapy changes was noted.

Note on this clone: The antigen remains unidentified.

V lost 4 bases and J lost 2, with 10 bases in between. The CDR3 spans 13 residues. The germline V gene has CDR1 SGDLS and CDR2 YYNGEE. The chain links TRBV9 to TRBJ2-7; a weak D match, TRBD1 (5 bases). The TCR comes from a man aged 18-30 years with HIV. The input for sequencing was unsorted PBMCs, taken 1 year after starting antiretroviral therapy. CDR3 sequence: CASSPDSAYEQYF. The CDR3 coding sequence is TGTGCCAGCAGCCCCGACAGCGCCTACGAGCAGTACTTC.